Shown below are 24 T cell receptor beta chains from a single sample sequenced in a study of CD8 T cells in ankylosing spondylitis. One entry per CDR3 protein, called by TCRdb with MiXCR from the 5' RACE reads. The sample lists some 340,000 distinct CDR3 sequences; over 12% were seen once. Sequences were obtained from blood, either unsorted or a sorted T cell fraction (not recorded which). The source of these receptors is a male donor with ankylosing spondylitis or in good health (not recorded which).

This clonotype has a handful of counts. The chain combines TRBV19 with TRBJ2-5; 10 bases are shared with TRBD2. With 5 bases clipped from V and 5 bases from J, the junction kept 5 bases outside the gene matches. This CDR3 comprises 14 residues. From germline, CDR1 is LNHDA and CDR2 SQIVND (reference sequence). The CDR3 bases are TGTGCCAGTAGTGCTAGCGGGAGATCGGAGACCCAGTACTTC. Protein sequence: CASSASGRSETQYF. The full variable domain, in which reference TRBV19 and TRBJ2-5 provide the parts outside the CDR3, is DGGITQSPKYLFRKEGQNVTLSCEQNLNHDAMYWYRQDPGQGLRLIYYSQIVNDFQKGDIAEGYSVSREKKESFPLTVTSAQKNPTAFYLCASSASGRSETQYFGPGTRLLVL.

This clonotype has a handful of counts. The V gene is TRBV20-1, the J gene TRBJ2-5, with TRBD2 matching 8 bases. Germline V lookup: CDR1 DFQATT, CDR2 SNEGSKA (reference sequence). The CDR3 is 14 residues long. With 7 bases clipped from V and 0 bases from J, the junction kept 7 bases outside the gene matches. CDR3 in DNA: TGCAGTGTTCAACTAGCGGCGTACCAAGAGACCCAGTACTTC. Translated, it gives CSVQLAAYQETQYF.

The chain joins TRBV4-2 to TRBJ2-1; 7 bases are shared with TRBD2. Germline assignment: CDR1 LGHNA and CDR2 YNFKEQ. The CDR3 extends over 15 amino acids. Trimming took 0 bases from V and 8 from J; bases not matched to a gene: 7. The CDR3 loop reads CASSQEAGRGDEQFF. As DNA, the CDR3 is TGTGCCAGCAGCCAAGAAGCGGGGAGGGGCGATGAGCAGTTCTTC.

This clonotype occurred once. The gene calls are TRBV10-1 and TRBJ2-1, with 10 bases matching TRBD2. The germline V gene has CDR1 WNHNN and CDR2 SYGVQD (reference sequence). Germline trimming cut 4 bases from V and 2 bases from J; bases unmatched to any gene: 5. The CDR3 consists of 16 residues. The CDR3: CASSARTSGTYNEQFF. In nucleotides, the CDR3 is TGCGCCAGCAGTGCTAGGACTAGCGGTACCTACAATGAGCAGTTCTTC.

A few counts support this clonotype. The CDR3 nucleotides are TGCGCCAGCAGCAATCGACAGGGGGGGTCCTACAATGAGCAGTTCTTC. This encodes CASSNRQGGSYNEQFF. The V gene is TRBV5-1, the J gene TRBJ2-1; 9 positions agree with TRBD1. J gave up 1 base and V 4 bases, and 6 bases lay outside the gene matches. The CDR3 contains 16 residues. The germline gives CDR1 SGHRS, CDR2 YFSETQ. The whole variable domain, remainder taken from reference TRBV5-1 and TRBJ2-1, is KAGVTQTPRYLIKTRGQQVTLSCSPISGHRSVSWYQQTPGQGLQFLFEYFSETQRNKGNFPGRFSGRQFSNSRSEMNVSTLELGDSALYLCASSNRQGGSYNEQFFGPGTRLTVL.

The J gene is TRBJ2-7, the V gene TRBV20-1, with 7 bases fitting TRBD2. The CDR3 extends over 17 amino acids. Germline loops: CDR1 DFQATT, CDR2 SNEGSKA (reference sequence). Trimming at V came to 5 bases and at J to 0 bases, leaving 16 bases not matched to a gene. In nucleotides, the CDR3 is TGCAGTGCTGCACTACCACTAGCGAGCCGCAGCTCCTACGAGCAGTACTTC. It is translated as CSAALPLASRSSYEQYF.

This clonotype has at least ten counts. The chain carries TRBV29-1 and TRBJ2-2, with a tentative D call TRBD1 (5 bases). Germline V gives CDR1 SQVTM, CDR2 ANQGSEA. CDR3 size: 13 residues. Trimming stripped 6 bases from V and 4 bases from J, with 12 bases between. CDR3 DNA sequence: TGCAGCGTCCGCGGACAAACCACCGGGGAGCTGTTTTTT. Its protein product is CSVRGQTTGELFF.

This clonotype occurred a few times. The rearrangement uses TRBV5-1 and TRBJ1-6, with unresolved D. Germline CDR1 SGHRS, CDR2 YFSETQ. The length of the CDR3 is 14 residues. V was clipped by 0 bases and J by 8 bases, with 9 bases between them. Here the CDR3 reads CASSLELWDSPLHF. The CDR3 DNA is TGCGCCAGCAGCTTGGAGTTGTGGGATTCACCCCTCCACTTT.

There are a few counts of this clonotype. The J gene is TRBJ2-5, the V gene TRBV28; D possibly corresponds to TRBD1 (5 bases). CDR3 length: 13 residues. Looked up from germline, CDR1 is MDHEN and CDR2 is SYDVKM. The V gene lost 5 bases and the J gene lost 4 bases, with 11 bases spanning the gap. The CDR3 region is CASSPNRGETQYF. CDR3 sequence (DNA): TGTGCCAGCAGTCCCAATAGGGGAGAGACCCAGTACTTC.

The chain links TRBV20-1 to TRBJ1-1; the D gene is possibly TRBD1 (6 bases). The CDR3 has 14 amino acids. V lost 2 bases to trimming and J lost 5 bases, with 15 bases between them. Germline V gives CDR1 DFQATT, CDR2 SNEGSKA (reference sequence). CDR3 loop: CSARPGGGLTEAFF. In nucleotides, the CDR3 is TGCAGTGCTAGACCCGGGGGGGGCTTGACTGAAGCTTTCTTT.

The table lists this clonotype with a few counts. This chain uses TRBV5-1 with TRBJ2-1, with TRBD2 as a possible D gene (7 bases). Between the trimmed V and J ends, which lost 2 bases and 4 bases, there was a span of 16 bases. CDR1 is SGHRS and CDR2 is YFSETQ in the germline V gene. This CDR3 contains 16 residues. CDR3 region: CASSLGGASGYNEQFF. CDR3 in DNA: TGCGCCAGCAGCTTAGGGGGGGCTAGCGGATACAATGAGCAGTTCTTC.

The chain links TRBV5-4 to TRBJ2-3; 8 bases align to TRBD2. V gave up 1 base and J gave up 5 bases; unmatched junction bases: 6. The CDR3 loop spans 15 amino acids. Germline CDR1 reads SGHNT; CDR2 reads YYREEE (reference sequence). CDR3: CASSLLREEVDTQYF. CDR3 DNA: TGTGCCAGCAGCTTGTTGCGGGAGGAGGTAGATACGCAGTATTTT. The whole variable domain, remainder taken from reference TRBV5-4 and TRBJ2-3, is ETGVTQSPTHLIKTRGQQVTLRCSSQSGHNTVSWYQQALGQGPQFIFQYYREEENGRGNFPPRFSGLQFPNYSSELNVNALELDDSALYLCASSLLREEVDTQYFGPGTRLTVL.

The V gene is TRBV20-1, the J gene TRBJ2-3, with 9 positions matching TRBD1. The germline V gene encodes CDR1 DFQATT and CDR2 SNEGSKA (reference sequence). The trim removed 6 bases at V and 3 bases at J, leaving 7 bases unmatched. CDR3 size: 14 residues. This CDR3 reads CSASGTGRTDTQYF. As DNA, the CDR3 is TGCAGTGCCAGTGGGACAGGGAGGACAGATACGCAGTATTTT.

At least ten counts were recorded for this clonotype. The chain has TRBV20-1 and TRBJ2-5, with 9 bases fitting TRBD2. In germline, CDR1 is DFQATT, CDR2 SNEGSKA (reference sequence). V lost 7 bases to trimming and J lost 3 bases; unmatched junction nucleotides: 6. The CDR3 consists of 13 residues. The DNA for the CDR3 is TGCAGTGTTTATAGCGGGGGTAAAGAGACCCAGTACTTC. As protein: CSVYSGGKETQYF.

The V call is TRBV5-1, the J call TRBJ1-4; 7 nucleotides agree with TRBD1. The germline gives CDR1 SGHRS, CDR2 YFSETQ. With 4 bases clipped from V and 6 bases from J, the junction kept 6 bases outside the gene matches. The CDR3 extends over 14 amino acids. CDR3 in amino acids: CASSADRADEKLFF. The CDR3 DNA follows: TGCGCCAGCAGCGCCGACAGGGCGGATGAAAAACTGTTTTTT.

The sample holds many counts of this clonotype. This sequence joins TRBV3-1 and TRBJ2-3; the D gene is possibly TRBD1 (5 bases). The V end was cut by 8 bases, the J end by 3 bases, with 15 bases between. CDR3 length: 14 residues. CDR1 LGHDT and CDR2 YNNKEL come from the germline V gene (reference sequence). The CDR3 region is CASGTPRETDTQYF. CDR3 nucleotide sequence: TGTGCCAGCGGAACGCCCAGGGAAACAGATACGCAGTATTTT.

The chain has TRBV20-1 and TRBJ2-6, with D unresolved. The CDR3 extends over 16 amino acids. Trimming pared 5 bases from V and 1 base from J, leaving 15 bases between. Germline lookup yields CDR1 DFQATT and CDR2 SNEGSKA (reference sequence). In nucleotides, the CDR3 is TGCAGTGCTGGGATAGAGTTACTATCTGGGGCCAACGTCCTGACTTTC. It is translated as CSAGIELLSGANVLTF.

V and J are TRBV6-2 or TRBV6-3 and TRBJ1-1; D is uncertain. CDR1 and CDR2 (germline): MNHEY, SVGEGT. The CDR3 totals 12 residues. V gave up 7 bases and J gave up 6 bases, with 12 bases separating them. Written as DNA, the CDR3 is TGTGCCAGCACCTTGGGATTCGCTGAAGCTTTCTTT. Its translation: CASTLGFAEAFF.

The chain uses TRBV28 and TRBJ2-7, with a weak D call TRBD1 (6 bases). The CDR3 has 13 residues. The V gene's germline CDR1 is MDHEN and CDR2 SYDVKM. The V gene lost 8 bases and the J gene lost 4 bases, with 15 bases spanning the gap. This CDR3 reads CASQDSLYYEQYF. CDR3 coding DNA: TGTGCCAGCCAGGACAGCCTTTATTACGAGCAGTACTTC.

This chain's CDR3 is CSASTPSGDHSTDTQYF. In DNA form, the CDR3 reads TGCAGTGCCAGCACTCCTAGCGGCGATCATAGCACAGATACGCAGTATTTT. The chain is built from TRBV20-1 and TRBJ2-3; 7 bases match TRBD2. The CDR3 has 17 residues. From germline, CDR1 is DFQATT and CDR2 SNEGSKA (reference sequence). The V and J ends lost 6 bases and 0 bases, in that order; junction bases with no gene match: 15.

A few counts support this clonotype. The chain is built from TRBV12-3 or TRBV12-4 and TRBJ2-5; D is unresolved. Deletions cut 3 bases from V and 5 bases from J, with 10 bases between. This CDR3 comprises 13 residues. CDR3 nucleotides: TGTGCCAGCAGTTTCCCGGATCGGGAGACCCAGTACTTC. It is translated as CASSFPDRETQYF.

The chain couples TRBV14 to TRBJ2-1; 9 bases fit TRBD2. The ends lost 4 bases at V and 3 bases at J; junction bases unmatched: 13. The CDR3 extends over 18 amino acids. Germline V gives CDR1 SGHDN, CDR2 FVKESK. Here the CDR3 reads CASSRVAGAGSIYNEQFF. DNA of the CDR3: TGTGCCAGCAGCCGGGTAGCGGGAGCGGGCTCCATCTACAATGAGCAGTTCTTC.

The chain employs TRBV2 and TRBJ1-4; 7 nucleotides agree with TRBD1. V shed 0 bases and J 7 bases; nucleotides not matched to a gene: 11. This CDR3 region has 17 residues. Germline V lookup: CDR1 SNHLY, CDR2 FYNNEI. CDR3 protein: CASSEAPDRARSEKLFF. The CDR3 DNA reads as TGTGCCAGCAGTGAAGCCCCCGACAGGGCGAGGAGTGAAAAACTGTTTTTT.

This clonotype showed up just a few times. The V call is TRBV5-1, the J call TRBJ2-2; 8 bases line up with TRBD2. Per germline, CDR1 SGHRS and CDR2 YFSETQ. This CDR3 has 15 residues. Losses at the gene ends were 0 bases for V and 5 bases for J; bases not matched to a gene: 3. CDR3 protein: CASSLAPSGTGELFF. The CDR3 coding sequence is TGCGCCAGCAGCTTGGCCCCTAGCGGGACCGGGGAGCTGTTTTTT.